This TCR beta chain comes out of a study of T-cell reconstitution after alpha-beta-depleted transplantation in children (TCRdb year 2016). A note on the overall study: Using TCR repertoire profiling, the study quantitatively followed how T-cell immune reconstitution unfolded in children after TCRalphabeta/CD19-depleted allogeneic hematopoietic cell transplantation.

This clonotype was counted at least ten times. Its antigen remains undetermined. The sample holds no much larger clone one base away, and base qualities are not on file. Library prep was done by PCR. For sequencing, an Illumina HiSeq 2500 was employed. TCR library preparation used molecular barcoding, with unique molecular identifiers applied to normalize quantification of the TCRbeta repertoire. In-frame beta chains were kept once TCRdb had trimmed the public reads at Q25 with fastp and called clones with MiXCR. Each CDR3 protein gets just one entry, which takes the most common genes and DNA from the rows behind it. This sample is represented by about 690,000 distinct CDR3 sequences; around 16% of them were singletons. Under 1.2% of the sample lies in the top ten. V is pared back by 3 bases and J by 4 bases, with 9 bases lying between the germline termini. Including cysteine and phenylalanine, the CDR3 has 13 amino acids. Here the CDR3 DNA is all that survives: 39 bases in frame from base 1. From the germline V gene (reference sequence), CDR1 is DFQATT and CDR2 is SNEGSKA.

The chain employs TRBV20-1 and TRBJ1-4, with the D gene not clear enough to name. The input for sequencing was PBMCs from the stem cell graft donor, taken from the stem cell graft. The receptor was isolated from a human donor who donated a stem cell graft to a child with acute myeloid leukemia. Here the CDR3 is given as CSARFADNEKLFF. In nucleotides, the sequence is TGCAGTGCTAGGTTCGCCGATAATGAAAAACTGTTTTTT.